The rows below give T cell receptor beta chains drawn from one sample of a study of blood T cell repertoires in COVID-19. Repertoires were generated with immunoSEQ multiplex PCR, while TCRdb's copy carries only in-frame clones and drops some. This sample has 60,000 to 80,000 clones, with more than 70% found just once. Sequencing used peripheral blood. Every receptor here comes from a man aged 45 to 65 with COVID-19, enrolled during active disease. CDR3s include the opening cysteine and the closing phenylalanine or tryptophan. Fields, in order: V gene, clone size, J gene, D gene, CDR3 protein, CDR3 DNA. A D gene is named only where the DNA matches it firmly. Size is stated for part of the rows, as once, few or many counts, or as a class when the clone is expanded.

TRBV28	NA	TRBJ2-7	TRBD1	CASRRGQRTYEQYF	TGTGCCAGCAGGAGGGGACAGCGGACCTACGAGCAGTACTTC
TRBV12-3/TRBV12-4	NA	TRBJ2-5	NA	CASSRPPGAEHF	TGTGCCAGCAGCCGACCCCCAGGGGCTGAGCACTTC
TRBV30	once	TRBJ2-7	TRBD2	CAGLGLAGEFSYEQYF	TGTGCCGGATTGGGGCTAGCGGGAGAGTTCTCCTACGAGCAGTACTTC
TRBV28	NA	TRBJ2-2	TRBD1	CASCVTGGSGELFF	TGTGCCAGCTGTGTTACAGGGGGCTCCGGGGAGCTGTTTTTT
TRBV9	NA	TRBJ1-4	NA	CASSVGRGASEKLFF	TGTGCCAGCAGCGTAGGCCGGGGGGCAAGTGAAAAACTGTTTTTT
TRBV6-5	NA	TRBJ1-2	NA	CASSYSERDGGYTF	TGTGCCAGCAGTTACTCGGAGCGGGATGGGGGCTACACCTTC
TRBV20-1	NA	TRBJ1-1	NA	CSGTGTEAFF	TGCAGTGGCACCGGGACAGAAGCTTTCTTT
TRBV5-1	NA	TRBJ2-6	NA	CASSLYPSGANVLTF	TGCGCCAGCAGCTTGTATCCCTCTGGGGCCAACGTCCTGACTTTC
TRBV3-1/TRBV3-2	once	TRBJ1-5	NA	CASSQDRGENQPQHF	TGTGCCAGCAGCCAAGATCGGGGGGAGAATCAGCCCCAGCATTTT
TRBV28	NA	TRBJ2-7	TRBD1	CASKVLGPGQIYEQYF	TGTGCCAGCAAAGTTTTAGGGCCGGGACAGATCTACGAGCAGTACTTC
TRBV4-1	NA	TRBJ2-1	NA	CASSQGALNEQFF	TGCGCCAGCAGCCAAGGGGCCCTCAATGAGCAGTTCTTC
TRBV24-1	NA	TRBJ2-7	TRBD1	CATSDPGQGAYEQYF	TGTGCCACCAGTGACCCTGGACAGGGAGCCTACGAGCAGTACTTC
TRBV6-6	NA	TRBJ1-5	NA	CASSYSRGGRNQPQHF	TGTGCCAGCAGTTACTCGAGGGGGGGTAGAAATCAGCCCCAGCATTTT
TRBV30	NA	TRBJ1-4	NA	CAWSRQPGEKLFF	TGTGCCTGGAGCCGACAACCGGGGGAAAAACTGTTTTTT
TRBV6-1	NA	TRBJ2-3	TRBD2	CASSERGLAGWPDTQYF	TGTGCCAGCAGTGAACGGGGGTTAGCGGGATGGCCAGATACGCAGTATTTT
TRBV6-6	once	TRBJ1-5	NA	CASSIRGFQPQHF	TGTGCCAGCAGTATACGGGGTTTTCAGCCCCAGCATTTT
TRBV28	NA	TRBJ2-3	TRBD2	CASSLFRGRVSTDTQYF	TGTGCCAGCAGTTTATTTCGCGGGAGAGTGAGCACAGATACGCAGTATTTT
TRBV27	NA	TRBJ2-1	NA	CASSPGGRGNYNEQFF	TGTGCCAGCAGTCCGGGTGGCAGGGGAAACTACAATGAGCAGTTCTTC
TRBV9	NA	TRBJ2-1	TRBD2	CASSPREDLYNEQFF	TGTGCCAGCAGCCCGCGGGAGGACCTTTACAATGAGCAGTTCTTC
TRBV30	NA	TRBJ2-7	TRBD1	CAWRPSHPGTGYYEQYF	TGTGCCTGGAGGCCCTCACACCCCGGGACAGGGTACTACGAGCAGTACTTC
TRBV4-3	NA	TRBJ2-5	TRBD2	CASSQDSGRAVETQYF	TGCGCCAGCAGCCAAGATAGCGGGAGGGCCGTAGAGACCCAGTACTTC
TRBV9	once	TRBJ1-4	NA	CASSVGGGGSGEKLFF	TGTGCCAGCAGCGTAGGGGGCGGGGGATCAGGAGAAAAACTGTTTTTT
TRBV25-1	few	TRBJ2-2	NA	CASSEGGTGELFF	TGTGCCAGCAGTGAGGGGGGTACCGGGGAGCTGTTTTTT
TRBV10-3	many	TRBJ1-4	NA	CAISRAGLWEATNEKLFF	TGTGCCATCAGTCGAGCGGGTTTGTGGGAGGCAACTAATGAAAAACTGTTTTTT
TRBV3-1/TRBV3-2	NA	TRBJ2-1	NA	CASSEFPHSSPFF	TGTGCCAGCAGCGAATTCCCCCACTCGTCCCCGTTCTTC
TRBV27	NA	TRBJ2-1	TRBD2	CATNRVGTSGSVKQFF	TGTGCCACCAACAGGGTCGGGACTAGCGGGAGTGTGAAGCAGTTCTTC
TRBV2	NA	TRBJ2-1	TRBD1	CAASTTGQEVFGEQFF	TGTGCCGCCAGCACAACGGGACAGGAGGTGTTTGGTGAGCAGTTCTTC
TRBV3-1/TRBV3-2	NA	TRBJ2-7	NA	CASSQVEGYEQYF	TGTGCCAGCAGCCAAGTGGAGGGCTACGAGCAGTACTTC
TRBV5-8	NA	TRBJ2-5	TRBD2	CASSAGLAGQETQYF	TGTGCCAGCAGCGCCGGACTAGCGGGACAAGAGACCCAGTACTTC
TRBV19	NA	TRBJ1-5	NA	CASSTPDRPNQPQHF	TGTGCCAGTAGTACCCCAGACAGGCCTAATCAGCCCCAGCATTTT
TRBV29-1	NA	TRBJ2-1	TRBD2	CSVGREGQGNEQFF	TGCAGCGTTGGGCGGGAGGGCCAGGGTAATGAGCAGTTCTTC
TRBV29-1	NA	TRBJ2-1	TRBD2	CSGETSGRLYNEQFF	TGCAGCGGGGAGACTAGCGGGAGGCTCTACAATGAGCAGTTCTTC
TRBV11-2	NA	TRBJ1-3	NA	CASSLVATSSGNTIYF	TGTGCCAGCAGCTTAGTAGCCACGAGCTCTGGAAACACCATATATTTT
TRBV7-6	NA	TRBJ2-7	NA	CASSLRSNRIYEQYF	TGTGCCAGCAGCTTAAGGAGTAATCGAATCTACGAGCAGTACTTC
TRBV28	NA	TRBJ2-3	NA	CASSQTGISTDTQYF	TGTGCCAGCAGTCAAACAGGAATTAGCACAGATACGCAGTATTTT
TRBV29-1	once	TRBJ1-2	NA	CSVPTTSRQRGSGYTF	TGCAGCGTCCCAACCACCTCCAGACAGCGTGGTTCTGGCTACACCTTC
TRBV2	NA	TRBJ2-5	TRBD1	CASRVDRERETQYF	TGTGCCAGCAGGGTCGACAGGGAGCGAGAGACCCAGTACTTC
TRBV4-2	once	TRBJ1-1	TRBD1	CASSLTGQGRRTEAFF	TGTGCCAGCAGCCTAACGGGACAGGGAAGAAGAACTGAAGCTTTCTTT
TRBV6-1	NA	TRBJ2-4	NA	CASSELPTSFLAKNIQYF	TGTGCCAGCAGTGAACTTCCGACATCTTTCTTAGCCAAAAACATTCAGTACTTC
TRBV7-3	NA	TRBJ2-2	TRBD2	CASSLSGRGPGELFF	TGTGCCAGCAGCTTGAGCGGGAGGGGACCCGGGGAGCTGTTTTTT
TRBV12-5	NA	TRBJ2-5	TRBD2	CASGLGEGSRETQYF	TGTGCTAGTGGTTTGGGGGAGGGGTCAAGAGAGACCCAGTACTTC
TRBV9	few	TRBJ1-1	TRBD1	CASSPWTGGNTEAFF	TGTGCCAGCAGCCCTTGGACAGGGGGGAACACTGAAGCTTTCTTT
TRBV6-5	NA	TRBJ1-1	NA	CASRSQGYGEAFF	TGTGCCAGCAGGAGTCAGGGGTATGGTGAAGCTTTCTTT
TRBV4-1	once	TRBJ2-2	TRBD2	CASSSRGLAGSTGELFF	TGCGCCAGCAGCTCACGGGGACTAGCGGGAAGCACCGGGGAGCTGTTTTTT
TRBV2	few	TRBJ2-7	TRBD1	CASSGVRGSYEQYF	TGTGCCAGCAGTGGGGTCAGGGGGTCCTACGAGCAGTACTTC
TRBV11-2	few	TRBJ1-6	TRBD1	CASSPRQGDNSPLHF	TGTGCCAGCAGCCCCCGACAGGGGGATAATTCACCCCTCCACTTT
TRBV5-1	NA	TRBJ2-7	TRBD2	CASSLAGWDEQYF	TGCGCCAGCAGCTTAGCGGGATGGGACGAGCAGTACTTC
TRBV21-1	NA	TRBJ2-7	NA	CALHASACSYEQYF	TGTGCCCTCCACGCAAGCGCGTGCTCCTACGAGCAGTACTTC
TRBV5-1	NA	TRBJ2-7	TRBD1	CASARTGELYEQYF	TGCGCCAGCGCACGGACAGGGGAGCTATACGAGCAGTACTTC
TRBV18	few	TRBJ2-7	TRBD1	CASSPGTGYEQYF	TGTGCCAGCTCACCAGGGACAGGGTATGAGCAGTACTTC
TRBV2	NA	TRBJ2-7	TRBD2	CASRKTSAPYEQYF	TGTGCCAGCAGAAAGACTAGCGCTCCCTACGAGCAGTACTTC
TRBV2	few	TRBJ1-5	NA	CASRDDRNSNQPQHF	TGTGCCAGCAGGGACGACAGGAATAGCAATCAGCCCCAGCATTTT
TRBV7-8	NA	TRBJ2-1	TRBD2	CASSLTLTSAQSNEQFF	TGTGCCAGCAGCTTAACGCTGACTAGCGCCCAGAGCAATGAGCAGTTCTTC